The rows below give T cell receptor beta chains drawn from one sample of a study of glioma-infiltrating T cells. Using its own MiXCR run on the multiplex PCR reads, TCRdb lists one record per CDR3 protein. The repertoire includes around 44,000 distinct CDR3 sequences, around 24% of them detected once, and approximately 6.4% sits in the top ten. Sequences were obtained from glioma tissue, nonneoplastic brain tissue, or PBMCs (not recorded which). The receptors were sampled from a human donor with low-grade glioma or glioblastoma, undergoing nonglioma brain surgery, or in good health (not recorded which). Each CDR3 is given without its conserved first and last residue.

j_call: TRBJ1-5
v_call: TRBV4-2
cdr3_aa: ASSPIEDSRYSNQPQH

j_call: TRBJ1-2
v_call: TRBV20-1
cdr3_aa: SAPDTLYGYT

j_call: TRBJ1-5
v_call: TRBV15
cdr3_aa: ATSSGNSQPQH

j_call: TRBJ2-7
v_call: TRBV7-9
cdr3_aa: ASSPAVGGIYEQY

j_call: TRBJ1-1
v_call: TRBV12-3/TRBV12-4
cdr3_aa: ASSSTQNTEAF

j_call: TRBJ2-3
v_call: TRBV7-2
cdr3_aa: ASSLWAGASTDTQY

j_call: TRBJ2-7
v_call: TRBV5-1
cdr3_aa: ASSLGSGSYEQY

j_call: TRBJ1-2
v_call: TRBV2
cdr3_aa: ASSKDSSAEDYGYT

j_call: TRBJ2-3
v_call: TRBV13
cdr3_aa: ASSLDAGSDTQY

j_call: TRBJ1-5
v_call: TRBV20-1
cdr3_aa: SASTTPTGPQH

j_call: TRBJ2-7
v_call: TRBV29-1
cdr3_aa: SVEAWTGGHEQY

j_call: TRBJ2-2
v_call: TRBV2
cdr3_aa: ASSEALNTGELF

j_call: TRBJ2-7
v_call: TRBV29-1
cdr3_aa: SVSTLTGVEQY

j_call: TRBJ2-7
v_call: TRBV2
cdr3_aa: ASRNGQGSYEQY

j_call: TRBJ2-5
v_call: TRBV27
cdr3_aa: ALPGETQY

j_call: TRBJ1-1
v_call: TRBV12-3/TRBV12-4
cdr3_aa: ASNPSGRRNTEAF

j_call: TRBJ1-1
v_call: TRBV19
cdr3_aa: ATSVGGPYTEAF

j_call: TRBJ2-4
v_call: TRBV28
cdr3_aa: VSSSRAQGNIQY